This paragraph reports one T cell receptor beta chain. Germline V gene lookup returns CDR1 KGHSH and CDR2 LQKENI. The CDR3 length is 14 residues. V dropped 2 bases and J dropped 10 bases, with 12 bases sitting between them. The record originates from a study of CD8+ T cells in alopecia areata. Study context: Treatment comprised oral tofacitinib, 5 to 10 mg twice daily, in treated patients.

RNA extraction was followed by reverse transcription into cDNA, which acted as the sequencing template. Profiling relied on immunoSEQ multiplex PCR, and the TCRdb table lists in-frame clones only, not all of them. The sample records roughly 200,000 clones, roughly 65% being singletons. The sequence derives from a human donor with alopecia areata. Specimen: CD4+ T cells sorted from blood, collected at week 0. The chain couples TRBV18 to TRBJ1-6; D is ambiguous. CDR3 sequence (DNA): TGTGCCAGCTCACCAAAATCTCCCCAATCACCCCTCCACTTT. Translated, it gives CASSPKSPQSPLHF.